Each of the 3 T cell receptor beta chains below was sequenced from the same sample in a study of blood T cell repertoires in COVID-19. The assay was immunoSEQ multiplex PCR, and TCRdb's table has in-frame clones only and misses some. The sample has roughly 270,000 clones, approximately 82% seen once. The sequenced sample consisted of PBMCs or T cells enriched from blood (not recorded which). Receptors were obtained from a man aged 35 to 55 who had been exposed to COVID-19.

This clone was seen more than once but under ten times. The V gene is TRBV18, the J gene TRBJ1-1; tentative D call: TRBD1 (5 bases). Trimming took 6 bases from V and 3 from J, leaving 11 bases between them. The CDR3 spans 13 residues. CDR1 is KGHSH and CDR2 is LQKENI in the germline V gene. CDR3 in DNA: TGTGCCAGCTCGGTATCACAGGACACTGAAGCTTTCTTT. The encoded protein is CASSVSQDTEAFF.

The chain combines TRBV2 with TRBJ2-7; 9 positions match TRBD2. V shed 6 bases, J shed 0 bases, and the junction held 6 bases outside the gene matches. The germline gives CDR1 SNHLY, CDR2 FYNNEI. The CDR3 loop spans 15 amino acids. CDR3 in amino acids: CASREGLAGSYEQYF. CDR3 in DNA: TGTGCCAGCAGAGAGGGACTAGCAGGCTCCTACGAGCAGTACTTC.

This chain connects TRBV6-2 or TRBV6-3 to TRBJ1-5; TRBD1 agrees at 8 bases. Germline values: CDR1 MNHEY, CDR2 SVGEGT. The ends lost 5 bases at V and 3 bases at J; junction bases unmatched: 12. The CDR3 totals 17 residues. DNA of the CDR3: TGTGCCAGCAGTCCCCTTCCCGACAGGGGAAACAATCAGCCCCAGCATTTT. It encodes CASSPLPDRGNNQPQHF.